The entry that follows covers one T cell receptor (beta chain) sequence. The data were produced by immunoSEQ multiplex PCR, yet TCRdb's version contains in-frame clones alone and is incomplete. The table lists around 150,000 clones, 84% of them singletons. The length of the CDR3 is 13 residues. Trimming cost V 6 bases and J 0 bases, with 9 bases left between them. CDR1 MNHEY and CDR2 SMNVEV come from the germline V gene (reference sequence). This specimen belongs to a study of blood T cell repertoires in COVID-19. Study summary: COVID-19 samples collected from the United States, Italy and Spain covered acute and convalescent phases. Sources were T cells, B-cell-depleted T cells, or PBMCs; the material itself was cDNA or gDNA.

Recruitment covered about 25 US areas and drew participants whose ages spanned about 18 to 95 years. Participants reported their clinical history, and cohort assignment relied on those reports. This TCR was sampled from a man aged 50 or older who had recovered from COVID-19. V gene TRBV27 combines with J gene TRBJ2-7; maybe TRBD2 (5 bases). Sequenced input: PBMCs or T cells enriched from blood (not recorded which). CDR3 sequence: CASSPGFSYEQYF. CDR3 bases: TGTGCCAGCAGCCCGGGATTCTCCTACGAGCAGTACTTC.